This T cell receptor (beta chain) was captured in a study of T cells in Graves' hyperthyroidism and ophthalmopathy. Hyperthyroidism, newly diagnosed and lasting under 2 months, affected patients aged 18 to 65. This clonotype was seen ten or more times. The CDR3 regions of TCR beta were amplified from RNA transcripts. TCR CDR3 regions were first amplified by RT-PCR with HTBI primers. TCRdb fed the multiplex PCR reads into MiXCR, producing one record per CDR3 protein. Of approximately 300,000 distinct CDR3 sequences listed, approximately 16% are singletons. Trimming left V 3 bases short and J 3 bases short, with 8 bases between. CDR3 length: 13 amino acids. Germline V gives CDR1 SGHTA, CDR2 FQGTGA.

This sequence joins TRBV7-3 and TRBJ2-5, with D possibly being TRBD1 or TRBD2 (5 bases each). This sequence originates from a man aged 25-45 years with Graves' hyperthyroidism. The sequenced sample was blood. This chain's CDR3 is CASSFGTEETQYF. The CDR3, as DNA: TGTGCCAGCAGCTTCGGGACGGAAGAGACCCAGTACTTC.